The 5 T cell receptor beta chains presented below share a single source sample, sequenced in a study of T-cell reconstitution after alpha-beta-depleted transplantation in children. Preparing the TCRbeta library involved the use of unique molecular identifiers. TCRdb reprocessed the PCR reads with MiXCR, giving one entry per CDR3 protein. The sample shows about 610,000 distinct CDR3 sequences, 8% to 11% of them seen only once. The sample was PBMCs from the stem cell graft donor, taken from the stem cell graft. These TCRs come from a human donor who donated a stem cell graft to a child with acute myeloid leukemia.

This clonotype was observed a handful of times. V usage is TRBV6-5 and J usage is TRBJ1-2; 7 bases fit TRBD1. Germline V CDR1 and CDR2: MNHEY, SVGAGI. Trimming took 4 bases from V and 5 from J; bases not matched to a gene: 10. The length of the CDR3 is 15 residues. CDR3 loop: CASSSPTGPHYGYTF. Written as DNA, the CDR3 is TGTGCCAGCAGTTCACCGACAGGGCCTCATTATGGCTACACCTTC.

The CDR3 spells CASSQEKLPNEQFF. CDR3 sequence (DNA): TGCGCCAGCAGCCAAGAAAAACTCCCGAATGAGCAGTTCTTC. This chain joins TRBV4-3 and TRBJ2-1, with D unresolved. Trimming left V 0 bases short and J 7 bases short, with 10 bases between. CDR1 and CDR2 (germline): LGHNA, YSLEER. The CDR3 loop spans 14 amino acids.

The chain links TRBV5-1 to TRBJ2-7, with TRBD1 identical over 10 bases. Germline loops: CDR1 SGHRS, CDR2 YFSETQ. The CDR3 spans 15 residues. V lost 6 bases to trimming and J lost 5 bases; unmatched junction nucleotides: 11. CDR3 DNA sequence: TGCGCCAGCATTGCCGGGACAGGGGTTCGGGACGAGCAGTACTTC. Translating gives CASIAGTGVRDEQYF.

Many counts were recorded for this clonotype. The chain uses TRBV4-3 and TRBJ2-2; 11 bases fit TRBD2. This CDR3 has 19 residues. Germline assignment: CDR1 LGHNA and CDR2 YSLEER. After removal of 2 bases from V and 5 bases from J, the junction contained 13 bases not matched to a gene. The CDR3 loop is CASSQLQGPGTSGTGELFF. CDR3 coding DNA: TGCGCCAGCAGCCAATTACAGGGGCCCGGGACTAGCGGTACCGGGGAGCTGTTTTTT.

This clonotype was counted only a few times. This chain joins TRBV7-3 and TRBJ2-7; no reliable D call. V was trimmed by 0 bases and J by 7 bases, leaving 13 bases between them. CDR1 and CDR2 (germline): SGHTA, FQGTGA. The CDR3 consists of 14 residues. CDR3 in DNA: TGTGCCAGCAGCTTAACTGGCCTCTCCAGTGAGCAGTACTTC. Its translation is CASSLTGLSSEQYF. The whole variable domain, filled in from reference TRBV7-3 and TRBJ2-7, reads GAGVSQTPSNKVTEKGKYVELRCDPISGHTALYWYRQSLGQGPEFLIYFQGTGAADDSGLPNDRFFAVRPEGSVSTLKIQRTERGDSAVYLCASSLTGLSSEQYFGPGTRLTVT.